The rows below give T cell receptor beta chains drawn from one sample of a study of T cell responses to AZD1222 COVID-19 vaccine. The data were produced by immunoSEQ multiplex PCR, yet TCRdb's version contains in-frame clones alone and is incomplete. Of 150,000 to 200,000 clones in the sample, approximately 93% were seen once. Sequenced here: peripheral blood, sampled on day 0 of AZD1222 vaccination. All receptors derive from an adult in good health. Both conserved end residues are part of each CDR3. Fields, in order: CDR3 protein, CDR3 DNA, J gene, D gene, V gene, clone size. A D gene is named only where the DNA matches it firmly. The size entry is marked missing in some rows and otherwise reads once, few, many or a size class.

cdr3_aa: CASSQGYSGNTIYF
cdr3_nt: TGTGCCAGCAGTCAGGGGTACTCTGGAAACACCATATATTTT
j_call: TRBJ1-3
d_call: -
v_call: TRBV13
clone_size: -

cdr3_aa: CASTPYPDGYTF
cdr3_nt: TGTGCCAGCACCCCATACCCGGACGGCTACACCTTC
j_call: TRBJ1-2
d_call: -
v_call: TRBV7-7
clone_size: -

cdr3_aa: CASSSGTSANEQFF
cdr3_nt: TGTGCCAGCAGCTCAGGGACTAGTGCAAATGAGCAGTTCTTC
j_call: TRBJ2-1
d_call: TRBD2
v_call: TRBV7-2
clone_size: -

cdr3_aa: CASSNGLASYNEQFF
cdr3_nt: TGTGCCAGCAGTAACGGACTAGCGTCCTACAATGAGCAGTTCTTC
j_call: TRBJ2-1
d_call: TRBD2
v_call: TRBV6-5
clone_size: -

cdr3_aa: CASSLGAGTEAFF
cdr3_nt: TGCGCCAGCAGCTTGGGGGCAGGCACTGAAGCTTTCTTT
j_call: TRBJ1-1
d_call: -
v_call: TRBV5-1
clone_size: -

cdr3_aa: CASSSPTDTDTQYF
cdr3_nt: TGTGCCAGCAGTTCCCCGACAGACACAGATACGCAGTATTTT
j_call: TRBJ2-3
d_call: -
v_call: TRBV6-2/TRBV6-3
clone_size: -

cdr3_aa: CKSGGPDEQYF
cdr3_nt: TGCAAGAGCGGGGGCCCGGACGAGCAGTACTTC
j_call: TRBJ2-7
d_call: -
v_call: TRBV21-1
clone_size: -

cdr3_aa: CASSPPGQYSNQPQHF
cdr3_nt: TGTGCCAGCTCACCCCCGGGGCAGTATAGCAATCAGCCCCAGCATTTT
j_call: TRBJ1-5
d_call: -
v_call: TRBV18
clone_size: -

cdr3_aa: CSARENQPQHF
cdr3_nt: TGCAGTGCTAGAGAAAATCAGCCCCAGCATTTT
j_call: TRBJ1-5
d_call: -
v_call: TRBV20-1
clone_size: -

cdr3_aa: CASSYDGLNTEAFF
cdr3_nt: TGCGCCAGCAGCTACGATGGACTGAACACTGAAGCTTTCTTT
j_call: TRBJ1-1
d_call: -
v_call: TRBV5-1
clone_size: -

cdr3_aa: CASSTQGGTEAFF
cdr3_nt: TGTGCCAGCTCGACTCAGGGTGGCACTGAAGCTTTCTTT
j_call: TRBJ1-1
d_call: -
v_call: TRBV14
clone_size: -

cdr3_aa: CASILGRENTEAFF
cdr3_nt: TGTGCCAGCATACTGGGACGGGAGAACACTGAAGCTTTCTTT
j_call: TRBJ1-1
d_call: -
v_call: TRBV2
clone_size: -

cdr3_aa: CASREGTTGELFF
cdr3_nt: TGTGCCAGCAGGGAGGGGACTACAGGGGAGCTGTTTTTT
j_call: TRBJ2-2
d_call: TRBD2
v_call: TRBV6-5
clone_size: -

cdr3_aa: CASSVGTGWETQYF
cdr3_nt: TGTGCCAGCAGCGTCGGGACAGGGTGGGAGACCCAGTACTTC
j_call: TRBJ2-5
d_call: TRBD1
v_call: TRBV5-5
clone_size: -

cdr3_aa: CASSLGPGVWSTEAFF
cdr3_nt: TGCGCCAGCAGCTTGGGGCCAGGGGTATGGTCCACTGAAGCTTTCTTT
j_call: TRBJ1-1
d_call: -
v_call: TRBV5-1
clone_size: -

cdr3_aa: CASSDRGNTGELFF
cdr3_nt: TGTGCCAGCAGTGACCGCGGGAACACCGGGGAGCTGTTTTTT
j_call: TRBJ2-2
d_call: -
v_call: TRBV2
clone_size: few

cdr3_aa: CASSQPGTAKNIQYF
cdr3_nt: TGCGCCAGCAGCCAGCCCGGGACAGCCAAAAACATTCAGTACTTC
j_call: TRBJ2-4
d_call: -
v_call: TRBV4-1
clone_size: -

cdr3_aa: CASSLEPGAQSSPLHF
cdr3_nt: TGTGCCAGCAGCTTAGAACCGGGGGCGCAATCTTCACCCCTCCACTTT
j_call: TRBJ1-6
d_call: -
v_call: TRBV7-2
clone_size: -

cdr3_aa: CASGFSGHGELFF
cdr3_nt: TGTGCTAGTGGTTTTTCGGGCCACGGGGAGCTGTTTTTT
j_call: TRBJ2-2
d_call: -
v_call: TRBV12-5
clone_size: -

cdr3_aa: CASSFRDSYNSPLHF
cdr3_nt: TGCGCCAGCAGCTTTCGGGACAGCTATAATTCACCCCTCCACTTT
j_call: TRBJ1-6
d_call: TRBD1
v_call: TRBV4-1
clone_size: -

cdr3_aa: CASSQDITDTQYF
cdr3_nt: TGCGCCAGCAGCCAAGATATCACAGATACGCAGTATTTT
j_call: TRBJ2-3
d_call: -
v_call: TRBV4-1
clone_size: -

cdr3_aa: CASSQGLAGGAAQDTQYF
cdr3_nt: TGCGCCAGCTCTCAGGGACTAGCGGGGGGGGCGGCACAAGATACGCAGTATTTT
j_call: TRBJ2-3
d_call: TRBD2
v_call: TRBV5-1
clone_size: -

cdr3_aa: CASSSGGRRGQPQHF
cdr3_nt: TGTGCCAGTAGTTCAGGGGGAAGGCGCGGCCAGCCCCAGCATTTT
j_call: TRBJ1-5
d_call: TRBD1
v_call: TRBV19
clone_size: -

cdr3_aa: CAIKETASSTEAFF
cdr3_nt: TGTGCCATCAAGGAAACAGCCTCGAGCACTGAAGCTTTCTTT
j_call: TRBJ1-1
d_call: -
v_call: TRBV10-3
clone_size: -

cdr3_aa: CASTSYQGGQPQHF
cdr3_nt: TGTGCCAGTACCTCATATCAGGGTGGTCAGCCCCAGCATTTT
j_call: TRBJ1-5
d_call: -
v_call: TRBV19
clone_size: -

cdr3_aa: CASSRMDLTYEQYF
cdr3_nt: TGTGCCAGCAGCAGGATGGACCTAACCTACGAGCAGTACTTC
j_call: TRBJ2-7
d_call: -
v_call: TRBV6-5
clone_size: -